The source of this T cell receptor (beta chain) is a study of beta chain features in type 1 diabetes. About the research overall: Patients were similar to healthy donors in age and gender (as well as in cell yields).

Study outcomes and limitations: In type 1 diabetes patients, VDJ junctions had fewer insertions; deletions at these junctions were more frequent. Researchers reported that naive, central memory and Treg TCRB repertoires appeared more similar in patients than in healthy donors. The study found moderately but significantly shorter TCRB CDR3s in all four CD4+ subsets of Type 1 diabetes patients.

Per the germline V gene, CDR1 is SGHTA and CDR2 is FQGNSA. The V and J ends lost 6 bases and 5 bases respectively, with 4 bases between them. The CDR3 loop spans 11 amino acids. With respect to this clone: Its target is not known.

The study reverse transcribed the entire isolated RNA, so it sequenced expressed TCRB transcripts. The table came from immunoSEQ multiplex PCR; TCRdb's copy has only in-frame clones and leaves some out. The sample includes some 240,000 clones, around 15% of them seen just once. The source of this sequence is a man aged 30 to 45 with type 1 diabetes. The rearrangement links TRBV7-2 to TRBJ1-4; no firm D call. Sample: naive CD4+ T cells from blood. The CDR3 DNA reads as TGTGCCAGCAGGTCAAATGAAAAACTGTTTTTT. It translates to CASRSNEKLFF.